Listed below are T cell receptor beta chains from one sample, sequenced in a study of T cells in Graves' hyperthyroidism and ophthalmopathy. TCRdb processed the multiplex PCR reads anew with MiXCR; each CDR3 protein has one entry. The sample carries 30,000 to 40,000 distinct CDR3 sequences, about 50% recorded once. The sample consisted of blood. These receptor sequences come from a woman between 45 and 65 years old with Graves' hyperthyroidism that later progressed to Graves' ophthalmopathy. Both conserved end residues are trimmed from each CDR3. The order of the fields is V gene, J gene, clone size, CDR3 protein. Size is omitted from some rows. Given values are once, few, many or a class for expanded clones.

V: TRBV6-2/TRBV6-3; J: TRBJ2-1; size: many; CDR3: ASSVTSVEQF
V: TRBV19; J: TRBJ2-7; size: NA; CDR3: ARIYEQY
V: TRBV7-9; J: TRBJ1-1; size: NA; CDR3: ASSPGAF
V: TRBV20-1; J: TRBJ1-1; size: many; CDR3: SAAGLGNTEAF
V: TRBV7-2; J: TRBJ2-3; size: medium-sized; CDR3: ASSTTTSTDTQY
V: TRBV7-8; J: TRBJ2-7; size: NA; CDR3: ASSLARLAGATYEQY
V: TRBV4-1; J: TRBJ2-7; size: NA; CDR3: ASSQPDGSTDERY
V: TRBV6-5; J: TRBJ1-1; size: many; CDR3: ASSYQGAATEAF
V: TRBV14; J: TRBJ2-5; size: NA; CDR3: ASSLQGKKETQY
V: TRBV12-3/TRBV12-4; J: TRBJ1-1; size: many; CDR3: ASSLLDARTEAF
V: TRBV7-9; J: TRBJ1-2; size: NA; CDR3: ASSLGLGTGGSGYT
V: TRBV19; J: TRBJ1-5; size: NA; CDR3: ASSAPRDLVSQPQH
V: TRBV20-1; J: TRBJ1-1; size: NA; CDR3: SASAGTRNTEAF
V: TRBV5-1; J: TRBJ2-3; size: many; CDR3: ASRAGGFGDTQY
V: TRBV6-1; J: TRBJ1-2; size: many; CDR3: ASSEGYYGYT
V: TRBV2; J: TRBJ2-2; size: many; CDR3: ASSETRTGLGAGELF
V: TRBV2; J: TRBJ2-2; size: NA; CDR3: ASSEFGGAGELF
V: TRBV7-2; J: TRBJ1-5; size: NA; CDR3: ASSFPGNQPQH
V: TRBV5-1; J: TRBJ2-3; size: NA; CDR3: ASSLVQNGVNEQY
V: TRBV29-1; J: TRBJ2-7; size: medium-sized; CDR3: SDTGRSSYEQY
V: TRBV10-3; J: TRBJ1-3; size: medium-sized; CDR3: AIAESGGEVHTIY
V: TRBV7-9; J: TRBJ2-1; size: NA; CDR3: ASSPPPGESSYNGQF